This T cell receptor (beta chain) is from a study of cytomegalovirus exposure and HLA in healthy donors. Study-wide results and caveats: A few CMV-associated chains proved CMV antigen-specific in vitro.

This clone was observed a handful of times. The antigen remains unidentified. While unrecorded immune exposures were likely, the donors were nominally healthy when sampled. The study ran its PCR with 60 Vbeta and 13 Jbeta primers. The method was immunoSEQ multiplex PCR; TCRdb's version includes in-frame clones alone and lacks a portion of them. Here the sample spans 60,000 to 90,000 clones, around three quarters being singletons. The ends lost 1 base at V and 6 bases at J; junction bases unmatched: 10. The V gene's germline CDR1 is SGHTA and CDR2 FQGNSA. This CDR3 region has 16 residues. The V and J genes are TRBV7-2 and TRBJ2-7; TRBD2 aligns across 9 bases. Sequenced sample: PBMCs. This TCR was sampled from a woman between 50 and 59 years old in good health and CMV-seropositive. The CDR3 here is CASSLVFAGGRGEQYF. As DNA, the CDR3 is TGTGCCAGCAGCTTAGTGTTCGCGGGGGGGAGGGGCGAGCAGTACTTC.